These T cell receptor beta chains were read from a single sample in a study of CD8 T cells in Susac syndrome. TCRdb ran MiXCR on the immunoSEQ multiplex PCR reads and lists one entry per CDR3 protein. The sample carries fewer than 90,000 distinct CDR3 sequences, approximately 94% recorded once. Sequencing used CD8+ T cells from PBMCs. These receptors originate from a human donor with Susac syndrome. Each CDR3 is given with its conserved first and last residue. D genes are given only for firm matches. Only some rows state a clone size, as once, few, many or a class for expanded clones.

d_gene,abundance,v_gene,j_gene,CDR3aa,CDR3nt
.,.,TRBV10-3,TRBJ2-2,CAISNRDSGGELFF,TGTGCCATCAGTAACCGGGACTCGGGCGGGGAGCTGTTTTTT
.,.,TRBV7-2,TRBJ2-3,CASSHRLPYTDTQYF,TGTGCCAGCAGCCACAGACTCCCCTACACAGATACGCAGTATTTT
.,.,TRBV7-3,TRBJ2-1,CASSFTRAEQFF,TGTGCCAGCAGCTTCACCAGGGCAGAGCAGTTCTTC
.,.,TRBV6-5,TRBJ1-1,CASTSSPAGIEAFF,TGTGCCAGCACCTCTTCACCCGCAGGAATTGAAGCTTTCTTT
TRBD2,once,TRBV5-1,TRBJ2-2,CASSQGGRATGELFF,TGCGCCAGCAGTCAAGGAGGGAGGGCCACCGGGGAGCTGTTTTTT
TRBD1,.,TRBV7-6,TRBJ1-2,CASSGTGYYGYTF,TGTGCCAGCAGCGGGACAGGGTACTATGGCTACACCTTC
TRBD1,.,TRBV19,TRBJ2-1,CASSALFDPRGRIAYNEQFF,TGTGCCAGTAGTGCTTTATTCGACCCCAGGGGGCGAATAGCCTACAATGAGCAGTTCTTC
.,.,TRBV3-1,TRBJ2-3,CASSPTLAWDTQYF,TGTGCCAGCAGCCCGACCCTAGCTTGGGATACGCAGTATTTT
TRBD2,.,TRBV7-2,TRBJ2-1,CASSLGWTRGEVDEQFF,TGTGCCAGCAGCCTAGGGTGGACTAGAGGGGAGGTGGATGAGCAGTTCTTC
.,few,TRBV7-2,TRBJ2-3,CASSLGGGRTDTQYF,TGTGCCAGCAGCCTAGGGGGGGGTAGGACAGATACGCAGTATTTT
.,.,TRBV7-9,TRBJ2-6,CASSQGHSSGANVLTF,TGTGCCAGCAGCCAGGGACATTCCTCTGGGGCCAACGTCCTGACTTTC
TRBD2,.,TRBV29-1,TRBJ2-3,CSVPQAGADTQYF,TGCAGCGTCCCGCAAGCGGGAGCAGATACGCAGTATTTT
TRBD2,once,TRBV7-2,TRBJ2-3,CASSLGLAGGPSTDTQYF,TGTGCCAGCAGCTTAGGACTAGCGGGGGGCCCTAGCACAGATACGCAGTATTTT
TRBD2,.,TRBV19,TRBJ2-1,CASSTPSGKSSYNEQFF,TGTGCCAGTAGTACTCCTAGCGGGAAAAGCTCCTACAATGAGCAGTTCTTC
TRBD1,.,TRBV30,TRBJ1-1,CAWARDRGTEAFF,TGTGCCTGGGCCCGGGACAGGGGCACTGAAGCTTTCTTT
.,.,TRBV5-1,TRBJ2-1,CASSSPGGNEQFF,TGCGCCAGCAGCTCCCCCGGCGGGAATGAGCAGTTCTTC
TRBD2,.,TRBV25-1,TRBJ2-5,CASSDGTSGRSDPGETQYF,TGTGCCAGCAGTGACGGGACTAGCGGGAGATCTGACCCGGGAGAGACCCAGTACTTC
.,.,TRBV13,TRBJ2-2,CASSLGAQGRTGELFF,TGTGCCAGCAGCTTAGGCGCGCAGGGACGCACCGGGGAGCTGTTTTTT
.,.,TRBV13,TRBJ2-3,CASSTPGSWGYTDTQYF,TGTGCCAGCAGCACCCCGGGGTCTTGGGGCTACACAGATACGCAGTATTTT
.,once,TRBV27,TRBJ1-2,CASSFYGNYGYTF,TGTGCCAGCAGTTTTTACGGGAACTATGGCTACACCTTC